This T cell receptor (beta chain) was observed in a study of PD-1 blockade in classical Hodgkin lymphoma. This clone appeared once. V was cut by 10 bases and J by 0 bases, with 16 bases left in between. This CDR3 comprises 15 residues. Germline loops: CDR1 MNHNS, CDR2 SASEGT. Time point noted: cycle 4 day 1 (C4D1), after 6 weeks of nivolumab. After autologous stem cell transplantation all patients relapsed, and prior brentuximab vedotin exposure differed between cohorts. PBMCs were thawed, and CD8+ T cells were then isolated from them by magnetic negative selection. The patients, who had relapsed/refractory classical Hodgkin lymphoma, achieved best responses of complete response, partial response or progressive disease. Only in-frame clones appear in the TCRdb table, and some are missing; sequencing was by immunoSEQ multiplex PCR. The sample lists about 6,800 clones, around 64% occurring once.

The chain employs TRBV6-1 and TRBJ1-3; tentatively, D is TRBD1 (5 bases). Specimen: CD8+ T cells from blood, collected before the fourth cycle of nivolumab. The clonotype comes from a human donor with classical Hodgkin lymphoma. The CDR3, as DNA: TGTGCCACAGGGACCAGGGAAAGCTCTGGAAACACCATATATTTT. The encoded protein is CATGTRESSGNTIYF.